The 8 T cell receptor beta chains listed next were all sequenced from one sample in a study of blood T cells in healthy people across ages. It was with a sample-barcoded 5' primer and a J-beta primer mix that a second PCR of roughly 7 to 12 cycles was run. TCRdb ran MiXCR on the 5' RACE reads and lists one entry per CDR3 protein. The sample has roughly 900,000 distinct CDR3 sequences, around 28% seen once. The material sequenced was blood. Every receptor here comes from a woman over 75 in good health.

The chain carries TRBV3-1 and TRBJ2-1, with 10 bases identical to TRBD2. The length of the CDR3 is 16 residues. V lost 0 bases and J lost 9; bases outside the gene matches: 8. Germline assignment: CDR1 LGHDT and CDR2 YNNKEL (reference sequence). This chain's CDR3 is CASSQDPAGGRGEQFF. DNA of the CDR3: TGTGCCAGCAGCCAAGACCCAGCGGGGGGGAGGGGTGAGCAGTTCTTC.

This clonotype was observed at least ten times. The V and J genes are TRBV5-6 and TRBJ2-7; 8 nucleotides align to TRBD1. Germline lookup yields CDR1 SGHDT and CDR2 YYEEEE. Trimming at V came to 4 bases and at J to 2 bases, leaving 8 bases not matched to a gene. The CDR3 contains 15 residues. The CDR3: CASSRGTGFPYEQYF. The CDR3, as DNA: TGTGCCAGCAGCCGTGGGACAGGCTTCCCCTACGAGCAGTACTTC.

This clonotype was observed a few times. This chain links TRBV6-2 or TRBV6-3 with TRBJ2-5, with D maybe TRBD1 (6 bases). Trimming removed 3 bases from V and 4 bases from J, with 15 bases in between. The CDR3 is made up of 15 amino acids. The germline V gene has CDR1 MNHEY and CDR2 SVGEGT. The CDR3 loop is CASSYRDMLRETQYF. CDR3 DNA: TGTGCCAGCAGTTATAGGGACATGCTCCGAGAGACCCAGTACTTC.

In its sample, this clonotype was seen many times. J is TRBJ2-3 and V is TRBV24-1, with no clear D. The V end was cut by 4 bases, the J end by 3 bases, with 4 bases between. CDR1 KGHDR and CDR2 SFDVKD come from the germline V gene. This CDR3 is built from 12 residues. This chain's CDR3 is CATSDRTDTQYF. CDR3 nucleotides: TGTGCCACCAGTGACCGAACAGATACGCAGTATTTT.

This clonotype was counted at least ten times. The chain recombines TRBV20-1 with TRBJ2-5, with 12 nucleotides matching TRBD2. The CDR3 loop spans 17 amino acids. The ends lost 5 bases at V and 2 bases at J; junction bases unmatched: 12. CDR1 and CDR2 from the germline V gene are DFQATT and SNEGSKA (reference sequence). CDR3 amino acids: CSAGGLAGGQVQETQYF. CDR3 nucleotide sequence: TGCAGTGCTGGGGGGCTAGCGGGGGGGCAGGTACAAGAGACCCAGTACTTC.

The chain employs TRBV7-2 and TRBJ2-1, with 10 bases aligning to TRBD2. CDR3 length: 15 residues. J gave up 13 bases and V 5 bases, and 14 bases lay outside the gene matches. The V gene's germline CDR1 is SGHTA and CDR2 FQGNSA. This CDR3 is CASSPQLAGKETQFF. The CDR3 bases are TGTGCCAGCAGCCCTCAACTAGCGGGGAAAGAGACCCAGTTCTTC.

This clonotype was observed many times. The chain recombines TRBV6-1 with TRBJ2-3; no definite D call. The V gene's germline CDR1 is MNHNS and CDR2 SASEGT. V was clipped by 2 bases and J by 1 base, with 10 bases between them. The CDR3 sequence is 15 residues long. The CDR3 spells CASSERSDRTDTQYF. CDR3 nucleotides: TGTGCCAGCAGTGAAAGGTCAGACCGCACAGATACGCAGTATTTT.

In its sample, this clonotype was seen many times. V usage is TRBV11-2 and J usage is TRBJ2-1, with TRBD1 as a possible D gene (7 bases). V lost 3 bases and J lost 5, with 14 bases in between. Germline V gene data show CDR1 as SGHAT and CDR2 as FQNNGV. This CDR3 has 15 residues. This CDR3 is CASSFRAGGNNEQFF. The CDR3 DNA is TGTGCCAGCAGCTTCCGGGCAGGGGGGAACAATGAGCAGTTCTTC. Based on the CDR3 plus reference TRBV11-2 and TRBJ2-1, the full variable domain is EAGVAQSPRYKIIEKRQSVAFWCNPISGHATLYWYQQILGQGPKLLIQFQNNGVVDDSQLPKDRFSAERLKGVDSTLKIQPAKLEDSAVYLCASSFRAGGNNEQFFGPGTRLTVL.